A selection of T cell receptor beta chains follows, all from one sample in a study of CD8 T cells in ankylosing spondylitis. TCRdb analysed the 5' RACE reads with MiXCR anew, one entry per CDR3 protein. The table shows 470,000 or so distinct CDR3 sequences, with roughly a quarter occurring only once. Sequencing was carried out using blood, either unsorted or a sorted T cell fraction (not recorded which). These receptor sequences come from a male donor with ankylosing spondylitis. Each CDR3 is given with its conserved first and last residue. D genes are given only for firm matches. Expanded clones get a size class; other rows say once, few or many, or leave the size out.

CASSQPGQVAYNEQFF	TGTGCCAGCAGTCAACCGGGACAGGTTGCCTACAATGAGCAGTTCTTC	TRBD1	few	TRBJ2-1	TRBV2
CASSPPVGENIQYF	TGTGCCAGCTCACCACCGGTTGGGGAAAACATTCAGTACTTC	-	-	TRBJ2-4	TRBV18
CAISGTGFNYGYTF	TGTGCCATCAGTGGCACAGGGTTCAACTATGGCTACACCTTC	-	-	TRBJ1-2	TRBV10-3
CSARRLAGGYPETQYF	TGCAGTGCTAGACGCCTAGCGGGAGGGTATCCGGAGACCCAGTACTTC	TRBD2	-	TRBJ2-5	TRBV20-1
CSVEAGTTDTQYF	TGCAGCGTTGAGGCAGGTACCACAGATACGCAGTATTTT	-	-	TRBJ2-3	TRBV29-1
CASGLQGGRNIQYF	TGTGCTAGTGGTCTACAGGGCGGGAGAAACATTCAGTACTTC	-	-	TRBJ2-4	TRBV12-5
CASSQPDRGGTQYF	TGTGCCAGCAGCCAGCCCGACAGGGGAGGTACGCAGTATTTT	TRBD1	-	TRBJ2-3	TRBV4-2
CSAREGPTNEQFF	TGCAGTGCTAGAGAGGGGCCGACTAATGAGCAGTTCTTC	-	-	TRBJ2-1	TRBV20-1
CASSQQGWEDTEAFF	TGTGCCAGCTCACAACAGGGGTGGGAGGACACTGAAGCTTTCTTT	TRBD1	-	TRBJ1-1	TRBV18
CASSPLGGQPQHF	TGTGCCAGCTCACCCCTGGGTGGTCAGCCCCAGCATTTT	-	-	TRBJ1-5	TRBV18
CSARDSGERGYNEQFF	TGCAGTGCTAGAGATTCGGGGGAGCGGGGTTACAATGAGCAGTTCTTC	TRBD2	-	TRBJ2-1	TRBV20-1
CASSYSPPGFGAVADTEYF	TGTGCCAGCAGTTACTCCCCCCCCGGATTCGGGGCGGTAGCAGATACGGAGTATTTT	-	-	TRBJ2-3	TRBV6-2/TRBV6-3
CSARDRTSGPGGELFF	TGCAGTGCTAGAGATCGGACTAGCGGGCCTGGGGGGGAGCTGTTTTTT	TRBD2	-	TRBJ2-2	TRBV20-1
CAGGRDEQFF	TGTGCCGGAGGGCGCGATGAGCAGTTCTTC	-	-	TRBJ2-1	TRBV2
CSARNPGSGSYNEQFF	TGCAGTGCTAGAAACCCAGGGAGCGGCTCCTACAATGAGCAGTTCTTC	-	-	TRBJ2-1	TRBV20-1
CASSKTYSSGANVLTF	TGTGCCAGCAGCAAGACGTACTCCTCTGGGGCCAACGTCCTGACTTTC	-	-	TRBJ2-6	TRBV3-1
CASTRMTGSYEQYF	TGTGCCAGCACCAGAATGACCGGGAGTTACGAGCAGTACTTC	-	few	TRBJ2-7	TRBV11-2
CSARGPGTFDTEAFF	TGCAGTGCTAGAGGCCCCGGGACGTTTGACACTGAAGCTTTCTTT	-	-	TRBJ1-1	TRBV20-1
CASRARSFGANVLTF	TGTGCCAGTAGAGCACGGTCCTTCGGGGCCAACGTCCTGACTTTC	-	-	TRBJ2-6	TRBV19
CASSELPGLYGYTF	TGTGCCAGCAGTGAACTACCAGGCCTCTATGGCTACACCTTC	-	few	TRBJ1-2	TRBV6-1
CASSETGTGYQPQHF	TGTGCCAGCAGTGAAACCGGGACAGGTTACCAGCCCCAGCATTTT	TRBD1	-	TRBJ1-5	TRBV27
CASSRGGANQPQHF	TGTGCCAGCAGCCGGGGGGGTGCCAATCAGCCCCAGCATTTT	-	few	TRBJ1-5	TRBV12-3/TRBV12-4
CATGELFF	TGTGCCACCGGGGAGCTGTTTTTT	-	-	TRBJ2-2	TRBV6-5
CASAPRNQPQHF	TGTGCCAGCGCTCCCAGAAATCAGCCCCAGCATTTT	-	once	TRBJ1-5	TRBV6-2/TRBV6-3
CATSRDLAGAYEQYF	TGTGCCACCAGCAGAGACCTAGCGGGTGCCTACGAGCAGTACTTC	TRBD2	-	TRBJ2-7	TRBV15
CASSLRQGGRGYTF	TGTGCCAGCAGCTTGAGGCAGGGGGGTAGGGGCTACACCTTC	TRBD1	few	TRBJ1-2	TRBV7-2
CASSQTSGVWYEQYF	TGTGCCAGCAGCCAAACCTCAGGAGTTTGGTACGAGCAGTACTTC	-	-	TRBJ2-7	TRBV3-1
CASSPQGAASNQPQHF	TGTGCCAGCAGTCCCCAGGGGGCGGCGAGCAATCAGCCCCAGCATTTT	TRBD1	-	TRBJ1-5	TRBV2
CSAFPGLAVAKNIQYF	TGCAGTGCTTTTCCGGGACTAGCGGTAGCCAAAAACATTCAGTACTTC	TRBD2	-	TRBJ2-4	TRBV20-1
CSAEGLGRFGAFF	TGCAGTGCTGAGGGACTCGGAAGGTTCGGAGCTTTCTTT	-	-	TRBJ1-1	TRBV20-1
CASSSRGGQKLFF	TGTGCCAGCAGCTCCCGAGGGGGACAAAAACTGTTTTTT	-	-	TRBJ1-4	TRBV7-9
CASRLGSKDNEQFF	TGCGCCAGCAGGTTGGGGAGCAAGGACAATGAGCAGTTCTTC	-	-	TRBJ2-1	TRBV5-1
CASTGRRALRDTQYF	TGTGCCAGCACCGGGCGCAGAGCCTTGAGGGATACGCAGTATTTT	-	few	TRBJ2-3	TRBV12-3/TRBV12-4
CASSQDLSGSQPQHF	TGTGCCAGCAGCCAAGATCTGTCAGGGAGCCAGCCCCAGCATTTT	-	few	TRBJ1-5	TRBV3-1
CATSDSLSSYNEQFF	TGTGCCACCAGTGATTCACTGAGCTCCTACAATGAGCAGTTCTTC	-	-	TRBJ2-1	TRBV24-1
CASSLRGRSPYEQYF	TGTGCCAGCAGCTTACGCGGGAGGTCCCCCTACGAGCAGTACTTC	TRBD2	-	TRBJ2-7	TRBV13
CASSLGVPGGFNSPLHF	TGTGCCAGCAGCTTAGGGGTCCCAGGGGGCTTTAATTCACCCCTCCACTTT	TRBD1	few	TRBJ1-6	TRBV7-2
CASSQSDRVKNIQYF	TGTGCCAGCAGTCAATCAGACAGGGTCAAAAACATTCAGTACTTC	TRBD1	few	TRBJ2-4	TRBV6-2/TRBV6-3
CASSLDTGAGNTIYF	TGCGCCAGCAGCTTGGATACAGGGGCCGGAAACACCATATATTTT	TRBD1	few	TRBJ1-3	TRBV5-1
CASSLGRRTDTQYF	TGTGCCAGCTCTTTGGGCAGGCGCACAGATACGCAGTATTTT	-	many	TRBJ2-3	TRBV18
CAISPGAEGEQYF	TGTGCCATCAGTCCGGGCGCTGAGGGAGAGCAGTACTTC	-	few	TRBJ2-7	TRBV10-3
CSARERRETQYF	TGCAGTGCTAGAGAAAGGAGAGAGACCCAGTACTTC	-	many	TRBJ2-5	TRBV20-1
CASSLGVSSESTDTQYF	TGCGCCAGCAGCTTGGGGGTGTCTAGCGAGAGCACAGATACGCAGTATTTT	-	few	TRBJ2-3	TRBV5-1
CASSSDGRVGGELFF	TGTGCCAGCAGTTCGGATGGAAGGGTTGGCGGGGAGCTGTTTTTT	-	many	TRBJ2-2	TRBV12-3/TRBV12-4
CASGDNEQFF	TGTGCCAGCGGGGACAATGAGCAGTTCTTC	-	few	TRBJ2-1	TRBV7-2
CASNGLAGRETQYF	TGTGCCAGCAATGGACTAGCGGGGCGGGAGACCCAGTACTTC	TRBD2	-	TRBJ2-5	TRBV5-5
CSAAQETQYF	TGCAGTGCCGCCCAAGAGACCCAGTACTTC	-	few	TRBJ2-5	TRBV20-1
CAWKTGFSYNEQFF	TGTGCCTGGAAGACAGGATTTTCCTACAATGAGCAGTTCTTC	-	-	TRBJ2-1	TRBV30
CASSPGRDTEAFF	TGTGCCAGCAGCCCGGGAAGGGATACTGAAGCTTTCTTT	-	many	TRBJ1-1	TRBV3-1
CASRVADFPGELFF	TGTGCCAGCAGGGTGGCTGACTTCCCCGGGGAGCTGTTTTTT	-	-	TRBJ2-2	TRBV6-1
CARLERDPNQPQHF	TGTGCCAGGCTCGAGAGGGACCCTAATCAGCCCCAGCATTTT	-	-	TRBJ1-5	TRBV12-3/TRBV12-4
CATSRGELSTDTQYF	TGTGCCACCAGCAGAGGAGAGCTAAGCACAGATACGCAGTATTTT	-	-	TRBJ2-3	TRBV15
CASSGGTTQETQYF	TGCGCCAGCAGCGGGGGGACGACCCAAGAGACCCAGTACTTC	-	-	TRBJ2-5	TRBV5-1
CASSVEFGPYEQYF	TGTGCCAGCAGCGTAGAGTTCGGGCCCTACGAGCAGTACTTC	-	-	TRBJ2-7	TRBV9